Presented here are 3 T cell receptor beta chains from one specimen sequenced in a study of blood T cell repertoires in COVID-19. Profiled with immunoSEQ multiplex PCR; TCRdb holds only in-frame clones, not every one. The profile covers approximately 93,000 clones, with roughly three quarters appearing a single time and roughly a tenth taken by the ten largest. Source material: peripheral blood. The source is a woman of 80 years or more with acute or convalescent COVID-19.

The CDR3 here is CASSSFKGTVGGYTF. CDR3 DNA sequence: TGTGCCAGCAGCTCTTTCAAAGGGACAGTCGGTGGCTACACCTTC. The gene calls are TRBV11-2 and TRBJ1-2; 7 positions agree with TRBD1. Per germline, CDR1 SGHAT and CDR2 FQNNGV. V shed 4 bases, J shed 7 bases, and the junction held 12 bases outside the gene matches. This CDR3 has 15 residues.

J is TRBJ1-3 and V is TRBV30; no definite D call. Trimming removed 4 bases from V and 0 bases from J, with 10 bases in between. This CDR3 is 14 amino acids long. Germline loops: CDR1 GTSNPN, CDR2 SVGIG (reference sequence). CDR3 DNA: TGTGCCTGGACCGACTTAAGCTCTGGAAACACCATATATTTT. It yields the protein CAWTDLSSGNTIYF. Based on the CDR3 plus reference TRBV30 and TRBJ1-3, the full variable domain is SQTIHQWPATLVQPVGSPLSLECTVEGTSNPNLYWYRQAAGRGLQLLFYSVGIGQISSEVPQNLSASRPQDRQFILSSKKLLLSDSGFYLCAWTDLSSGNTIYFGEGSWLTVV.

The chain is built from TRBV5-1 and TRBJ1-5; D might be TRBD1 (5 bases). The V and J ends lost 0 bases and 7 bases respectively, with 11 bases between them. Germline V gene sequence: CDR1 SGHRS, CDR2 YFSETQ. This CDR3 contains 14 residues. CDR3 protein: CASSLDGGNQPQHF. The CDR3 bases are TGCGCCAGCAGCTTGGACGGGGGGAACCAGCCCCAGCATTTT.